This T cell receptor beta chain was recovered during a study of human T cells and chemical hapten exposure. In the study overall: Diphenylcyclopropenone was applied weekly to patients' scalps across the roughly 25-week study. Regarding the study as a whole: Significantly more large CDR3 similarity clusters arose among expanded TCRs than among controls.

The germline V gene has CDR1 SGHVS and CDR2 FNYEAQ. The V gene end was trimmed by 4 bases and the J gene end by 1 base; junction bases not matched to a gene: 16. The CDR3 spans 19 residues. MiXCR, run by TCRdb on the RACE reads, gives a single entry per CDR3 protein. The sample consists of under 95,000 distinct CDR3 sequences, around 8.8% of them appearing once. As for this clonotype: Its antigen is not identified.

Time point here: pre-sensitization, week 0. Described treatment: therapeutic diphenylcyclopropenone sensitization with weekly scalp DPC. Researchers sampled blood before each patch test went on. This sequence joins TRBV7-6 and TRBJ2-3, with 8 nucleotides matching TRBD2. This TCR was recovered from a man aged 35 to 55 with alopecia areata. Some clones in this sample may be carry-over from other donors' samples. Sequenced here: whole blood, sampled in connection with sensitization to the hapten diphenylcyclopropenone (DPC). Written as DNA, the CDR3 is TGTGCCAGCAGCTCGACGAGGGGAGCGGGAGCGCCAGGCACAGATACGCAGTATTTT. It translates to CASSSTRGAGAPGTDTQYF. The full variable domain, in which reference TRBV7-6 and TRBJ2-3 provide the parts outside the CDR3, is GAGVSQSPRYKVTKRGQDVALRCDPISGHVSLYWYRQALGQGPEFLTYFNYEAQQDKSGLPNDRFSAERPEGSISTLTIQRTEQRDSAMYRCASSSTRGAGAPGTDTQYFGPGTRLTVL.